This T cell receptor (beta chain) was sequenced in a study of OX40 agonist ivuxolimab in advanced cancers. On the study more broadly: Recorded diagnoses for dose-escalation patients were hepatocellular carcinoma, melanoma, renal cell or head and neck cancer.

TCRdb keeps only in-frame clones here, not all; method: immunoSEQ multiplex PCR. The sample gives tens of thousands of clones, 80% to 90% of which show up once; around 12% is in the top ten. Trimming left V 7 bases short and J 3 bases short, with 13 bases between. CDR1 and CDR2 (germline): GTSNPN, SVGIG (reference sequence). The length of the CDR3 is 12 residues. The input for sequencing was CD4+ or CD8+ T cells sorted from blood, taken in a trial of the OX40 agonist ivuxolimab. This TCR derives from an adult with an advanced solid tumor such as melanoma, head and neck, liver or kidney cancer. The chain has TRBV30 and TRBJ2-7, with unresolved D. The CDR3 loop reads CASTRAGYEQYF. CDR3 bases: TGTGCCTCCACCCGGGCCGGCTACGAGCAGTACTTC.